What follows is one T cell receptor beta chain and its context. These data come from a study of shared clonotypes between healthy human individuals. Sequenced by immunoSEQ multiplex PCR; TCRdb stores in-frame clones only, minus some. In the table there are about a million clones, approximately 70% of which are singletons. Germline lookup yields CDR1 SGHRS and CDR2 YFSETQ. CDR3 length: 15 residues. A split of CD4+ cells into CD45RA+ naive and CD45RA-negative memory subsets was performed. Sequencing input: memory CD4+ T cells sorted from blood. The subset here: CD45RA-negative fraction. The sequence derives from a man between 18 and 35 years old in good health. This chain joins TRBV5-1 and TRBJ2-5, with 7 nucleotides matching TRBD2. The assigned J gene may be wrong: the sequence end matches TRBJ2-7 better. This chain's CDR3 is CASSLVLATSYEQYF. DNA for the CDR3: TGCGCCAGCAGCTTGGTACTAGCGACCTCCTACGAGCAGTACTTC.